This T cell receptor beta chain was sequenced in a study of lymphopenia after photon versus proton radiotherapy. General observations from the study: Larger post-nadir TCR diversity loss correlated inversely with survival in deceased patients. After the lymphocyte nadir, photon-treated repertoires showed oligoclonal expansion, especially of CD8+ Temra cells. Photon-treated patients lost naive T cells and TCR diversity; proton-treated stayed stable.

With respect to this clone: Its antigen remains unidentified.

Method: immunoSEQ multiplex PCR; TCRdb's copy keeps in-frame clones and lacks some. The sample includes 68,000 or so clones, roughly 90% of them seen just once. Trimming cost V 6 bases and J 9 bases; bases outside gene matches: 6. Germline lookup yields CDR1 SQVTM and CDR2 ANQGSEA. This CDR3 is built from 13 residues. The rearrangement joins TRBV29-1 to TRBJ1-6; TRBD1 aligns across 9 bases. The starting material was peripheral blood, obtained from a patient treated with photon-based radiotherapy. This clonotype was obtained from a woman in her sixties or seventies with pancreatic cancer. The CDR3 sequence is CSVATGGGSPLHF. The CDR3 nucleotides read TGCAGCGTGGCGACAGGGGGTGGTTCACCCCTCCACTTT.